The clone carrying this TCR beta chain has at least ten counts. Antigen unknown. This CDR3 region has 19 residues. Trimming at V came to 3 bases and at J to 3 bases, leaving 17 bases not matched to a gene. The germline gives CDR1 MGHDK, CDR2 SYGVNS. After 5'RACE with constant-segment primers, TCR alpha and TCR beta cDNA libraries carrying sample barcodes and UMIs were obtained. Using its own MiXCR run on the 5' RACE reads, TCRdb lists one record per CDR3 protein. The table includes about 420,000 distinct CDR3 sequences, roughly a quarter detected once. This record belongs to a study of T-cell memory formation after mild COVID-19. Study as a whole: TCR clusters largely stayed donor specific. Study findings and constraints: CD8+ contracting clones occupied EMRA, while CD4+ ones occupied mainly CM and EM.

Input material: PBMCs or a T cell subset sorted from them (not recorded which). The TCR originated in an adult woman who had mild COVID-19 (a few samples of this study predate the infection). Cell type and time point are not known. The chain combines TRBV25-1 with TRBJ2-5; 9 nucleotides align to TRBD2. The CDR3 loop reads CASSDPPPLGSGSEETQYF. In DNA form, the CDR3 reads TGTGCCAGCAGTGATCCCCCCCCTCTAGGTAGCGGGAGTGAAGAGACCCAGTACTTC.